The subject of this entry is one TCR beta chain. The target antigen is unknown. The sample belongs to a study of cytomegalovirus exposure and HLA in healthy donors. In the study overall: A preliminary data release comprised 70 million to 95 million unique TCRs obtained from HLA-typed donors.

Primers included in the PCR were 60 Vbeta and 13 Jbeta primers. The protocol was immunoSEQ multiplex PCR, while the TCRdb copy is restricted to in-frame clones and leaves out a portion. This table has roughly 100,000 clones, approximately 73% appearing once. The study, taken as a whole, reports: It was 150 to 200 TCR beta chains that were listed as cytomegalovirus-associated.

The CDR3 extends over 15 amino acids. Germline trimming cut 5 bases from V and 7 bases from J; bases unmatched to any gene: 7. CDR1 is MNHEY and CDR2 is SVGAGI in the germline V gene. This clonotype was obtained from a young woman in good health and CMV-seropositive. Material: PBMCs. The gene calls are TRBV6-5 and TRBJ2-5; 13 nucleotides match TRBD2. The CDR3 bases are TGTGCCAGCAGTAGGACTAGCGGGAGTTACGGGACCCAGTACTTC. As protein: CASSRTSGSYGTQYF.